Sequencing of this T cell receptor beta chain was carried out in a study of cytomegalovirus exposure and HLA in healthy donors. Each donor's status was that of a healthy bone marrow donor. Findings and caveats of the study: About 150 TCR beta chains were listed as cytomegalovirus-associated. Previous analysis showed most TCR beta V segments were productive about 87% or about 30% of the time.

About this clone: Its antigen is unidentified.

60 Vbeta and 13 Jbeta primers were used in PCR. TCRdb's table, derived via immunoSEQ multiplex PCR, lists solely in-frame clones and lacks some. The table has 150,000 to 200,000 clones, 84% seen once; the top ten hold 5% to 7.5%. The CDR3 covers 15 residues. Germline CDR1 is MNHEY and CDR2 is SVGAGI. J was trimmed by 5 bases and V by 2 bases; bases with no gene match: 7. The sequenced material came from PBMCs. The TCR sequence derives from a man aged 50 or older in good health and CMV-seropositive. The chain links TRBV6-5 to TRBJ2-5, with 8 nucleotides matching TRBD1. Here the CDR3 reads CASSYAGGLGETQYF. DNA for the CDR3: TGTGCCAGCAGTTACGCAGGGGGCCTAGGGGAGACCCAGTACTTC.